The 9 T cell receptor beta chains below all came from one sample that was sequenced in a study of blood T cell repertoires in COVID-19. Method: immunoSEQ multiplex PCR; TCRdb's copy keeps in-frame clones and lacks some. The data hold approximately 69,000 clones, with about four fifths observed a single time. Sample: peripheral blood. These receptors all come from a human donor in a cohort sampled during active COVID-19.

The chain combines TRBV5-4 with TRBJ1-4; the D gene is possibly TRBD1 (6 bases). V lost 3 bases and J lost 4, with 10 bases in between. The CDR3 spans 14 residues. Germline V lookup: CDR1 SGHNT, CDR2 YYREEE (reference sequence). The CDR3 spells CASSYRADNEKLFF. The CDR3 nucleotides read TGTGCCAGCAGCTACAGGGCGGATAATGAAAAACTGTTTTTT.

Notes on this clone: At the DNA level, this CDR3 is encoded by other sequences in the same sample as well. In DNA form, the CDR3 reads TGTGCCAGCAGTTCGGGACAGGGAGGGAATCAGCCCCAGCATTTT. Translated, it gives CASSSGQGGNQPQHF. This sequence joins TRBV28 and TRBJ1-5; 9 bases align to TRBD1. From germline, CDR1 is MDHEN and CDR2 SYDVKM. The trim removed 4 bases at V and 4 bases at J, leaving 5 bases unmatched. There are 15 residues in the CDR3.

In this sample, this clone turned up a few times. The V call is TRBV6-4, the J call TRBJ2-3; D possibly corresponds to TRBD1 (6 bases). Trimming left V 2 bases short and J 0 bases short, with 12 bases between. In germline, CDR1 is MRHNA, CDR2 SNTAGT. The length of the CDR3 is 16 residues. Written as DNA, the CDR3 is TGTGCCAGCAGTGACCTACCGGGACACAGCACAGATACGCAGTATTTT. This sequence encodes CASSDLPGHSTDTQYF.

The CDR3 region has the DNA TGCAGCGTTGTGGGGACAGGGGTTAGCTCTGGAAACACCATATATTTT. It encodes CSVVGTGVSSGNTIYF. The gene calls are TRBV29-1 and TRBJ1-3; 10 nucleotides agree with TRBD1. The CDR3 consists of 16 residues. V trimming: 4 bases; J trimming: 0 bases; junction bases outside the gene matches: 6. Germline CDR1 SQVTM, CDR2 ANQGSEA.

This clone was counted ten times or more. This chain links TRBV27 with TRBJ2-2; the match to TRBD2 covers 13 bases. This CDR3 spans 18 amino acids. V was clipped by 6 bases and J by 5 bases; unmatched bases: 12. Looked up from germline, CDR1 is MNHEY and CDR2 is SMNVEV (reference sequence). The CDR3 nucleotides are TGTGCCAGCAGACCCCTGGGACTAGCGGGAAGAGGGACCGGGGAGCTGTTTTTT. The encoded protein is CASRPLGLAGRGTGELFF.

The V gene is TRBV19, the J gene TRBJ2-1; 12 bases agree with TRBD2. This CDR3 contains 16 residues. The V gene end was trimmed by 3 bases and the J gene end by 6 bases; junction bases not matched to a gene: 6. Germline V gives CDR1 LNHDA, CDR2 SQIVND (reference sequence). CDR3 in DNA: TGTGCCAGTAGTATTTCCCTAGCGGGAGGGACCAATGAGCAGTTCTTC. Translating gives CASSISLAGGTNEQFF.

The chain has TRBV7-2 and TRBJ1-4; tentative D call: TRBD1 (5 bases). There are 15 residues in the CDR3. V was pared by 1 base and J by 5 bases, with 11 bases between. Per germline, CDR1 SGHTA and CDR2 FQGNSA. CDR3 amino acids: CASSLVGASNEKLFF. The CDR3, as DNA: TGTGCCAGCAGCTTAGTAGGGGCCTCAAATGAAAAACTGTTTTTT.

The V gene is TRBV5-4, the J gene TRBJ1-1; TRBD1 matches at 7 bases. Germline values: CDR1 SGHNT, CDR2 YYREEE (reference sequence). The CDR3 has 16 amino acids. The junction had 9 bases not matched to a gene; V was cut back by 4 bases and J by 0 bases. CDR3 loop: CASSPTGNPMNTEAFF. CDR3 DNA: TGTGCCAGCAGCCCGACAGGGAATCCGATGAACACTGAAGCTTTCTTT. The full variable domain, in which reference TRBV5-4 and TRBJ1-1 provide the parts outside the CDR3, is ETGVTQSPTHLIKTRGQQVTLRCSSQSGHNTVSWYQQALGQGPQFIFQYYREEENGRGNFPPRFSGLQFPNYSSELNVNALELDDSALYLCASSPTGNPMNTEAFFGQGTRLTVV.

The V and J genes are TRBV5-6 and TRBJ1-2; 7 nucleotides agree with TRBD1. The CDR3 totals 13 residues. V trimming: 1 base; J trimming: 7 bases; junction bases outside the gene matches: 4. Germline V gene lookup returns CDR1 SGHDT and CDR2 YYEEEE. CDR3 in DNA: TGTGCCAGCAGCTTGCGACAGGGAAGTGGCTACACCTTC. The encoded protein is CASSLRQGSGYTF.